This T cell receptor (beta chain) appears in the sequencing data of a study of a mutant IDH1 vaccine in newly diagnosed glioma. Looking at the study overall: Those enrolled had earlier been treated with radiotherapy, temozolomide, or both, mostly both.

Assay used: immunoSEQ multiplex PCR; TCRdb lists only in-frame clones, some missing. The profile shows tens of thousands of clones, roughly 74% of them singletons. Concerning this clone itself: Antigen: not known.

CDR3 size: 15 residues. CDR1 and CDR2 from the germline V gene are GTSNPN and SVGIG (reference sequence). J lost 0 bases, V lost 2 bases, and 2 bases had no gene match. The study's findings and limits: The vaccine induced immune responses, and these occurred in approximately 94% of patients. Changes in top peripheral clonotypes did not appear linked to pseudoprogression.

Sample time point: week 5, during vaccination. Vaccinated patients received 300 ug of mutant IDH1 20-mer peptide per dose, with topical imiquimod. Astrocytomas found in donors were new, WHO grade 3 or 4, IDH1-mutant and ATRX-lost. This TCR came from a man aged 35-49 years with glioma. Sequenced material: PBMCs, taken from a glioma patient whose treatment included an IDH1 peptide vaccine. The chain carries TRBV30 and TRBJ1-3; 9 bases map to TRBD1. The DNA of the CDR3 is TGTGCCTGGAGTAGGGGACAGGGCTCTGGAAACACCATATATTTT. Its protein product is CAWSRGQGSGNTIYF.